This T cell receptor (beta chain) was identified during a study of PD-L1 blockade in urothelial cancer (dated by TCRdb to the late 2010s). Turning to the overall study: All patients started therapy in about 2014 and received atezolizumab 1,200 mg intravenously every 3 weeks. Pretreatment tumor samples and matched peripheral blood, collected serially before and after atezolizumab treatment, underwent TCR sequencing. Patients had an ECOG performance status of 0 or 1 and had received between 0 and 3 prior chemotherapy regimens. In the same patients, whole exome sequencing and RNA sequencing of pretreatment tumors were performed in addition to TCR sequencing. Blood samples were analyzed at 3 weeks after treatment start (second dose) and at 6 weeks after treatment start. Durable clinical benefit was defined as progression-free survival longer than 6 months, and TCR features were also tested against progression-free and overall survival. Approximately 30 patients had pretreatment blood TCR-seq, roughly 24 had at least one posttreatment blood collection, and roughly 24 had tumor TCR-seq. About 90% of the roughly 30 patients were males with bladder-origin urothelial cancer, and about 65% of the roughly 29 reported a prior smoking history. Durable clinical benefit was achieved by nine patients and was not achieved by 20 patients. Somatic, immune and clinical correlates of response to PD-L1 blockade with atezolizumab in urothelial cancer were the focus of an exploratory multi-omic analysis. A median of about 150,000 T cells and 65,000 to 90,000 unique TCRs was obtained from blood samples, and a median clonality of roughly 0.082 was observed. The full study reports these points: Among patients with durable benefit, tumor-associated TCR clones showed greater expansion in peripheral blood 3 weeks after treatment started (n of about 21, p = 0.022). A pretreatment peripheral blood TCR clonality below the median was linked to improved progression-free and overall survival. Small sample size (n of about 30) and many exploratory analyses mean the results are intended to be hypothesis-generating.

Synthetic TCR analog templates were spiked into each PCR so that absolute template abundance could be estimated from read counts. The immunoSEQ assay used bias-controlled V and J gene primers to amplify TCRbeta CDR3 regions from genomic DNA. Sequencing of rearranged TCRbeta segments was performed at approximately 20X coverage. The source study handled its data this way. Sequencing errors were corrected by clustering and CDR3s were annotated against IMGT to assign V, D and J genes. Only productive TCRbeta rearrangements were used in downstream analyses, excluding out-of-frame or stop-codon sequences. Clonality was calculated as one minus the Shannon entropy normalized by the log of the number of unique productive sequences. Fisher's exact test with Benjamini-Hochberg correction, at a threshold of adjusted p below 0.01, was used to find clones that differed between time points or between blood and tumor. Entries here come from immuneACCESS through TCRdb and include only in-frame sequences with V and J called. Some clones fail to appear in such tables; in the studies checked, an unresolved V gene covers under half of the shortfall, and the cause of the remainder is unknown. V, J and clone size are taken as reported in that table, and D and trimming were inferred from the DNA itself. The sample table lists tens of thousands of clones, around 91% of them with a count of one. The leading ten clones occupy about 1.7% of the sample.

CDR3 length: 14 amino acids, cysteine to phenylalanine. The kept DNA is CDR3 alone, 42 bases in frame from the first base. Trimmed from V: 6 bases; trimmed from J: 3 bases; junction bases lacking a gene match: 3. Reading the germline V gene gives CDR1 MDHEN and CDR2 SYDVKM. Comments on this clone: Its antigen is currently not known. Base quality data are lacking; no much larger clone is found one base away.

The time point label on this specimen signifies: pretreatment peripheral blood. The cohort included under 35 patients with locally advanced or metastatic urothelial carcinoma who were treated at Memorial Sloan Kettering on a trial protocol. Peripheral blood mononuclear cells were collected from each patient pretreatment and during treatment, giving between 1 and 8 total time points per patient. The Qiagen DNeasy Blood extraction kit was used to purify genomic DNA from total PBMCs and tumor samples. PBMCs were collected pretreatment and during treatment, and were isolated and stored as previously described.

In this chain, TRBV28 is recombined with TRBJ1-5; TRBD1 fits 9 bases in the junction. Material: PBMCs, obtained around atezolizumab (anti-PD-L1) treatment. This clonotype was obtained from a man aged 55 to 69 with urothelial cancer. The CDR3 protein is CASRRTGANQPQHF. The nucleotide sequence reads as follows: TGTGCCAGCAGACGGACAGGGGCCAATCAGCCCCAGCATTTT.